The 20 T cell receptor beta chains below all came from one sample that was sequenced in a study of blood T cell repertoires in COVID-19. Sequencing was performed with immunoSEQ multiplex PCR; in TCRdb, only in-frame clones are kept and a portion is missing. The sample records approximately 180,000 clones, approximately 80% being singletons. Sequencing used peripheral blood. Receptor source: a woman in her 40s with COVID-19, enrolled during active disease.

V and J are TRBV2 and TRBJ1-1; 7 nucleotides agree with TRBD1. CDR1 and CDR2 from the germline V gene are SNHLY and FYNNEI. V was pared by 6 bases and J by 2 bases, with 9 bases of the junction left unmatched. The CDR3 is made up of 15 amino acids. The CDR3: CASRLRQGGNTEAFF. The CDR3 DNA is TGTGCCAGCAGACTCCGACAGGGCGGCAACACTGAAGCTTTCTTT. Together with reference TRBV2 and TRBJ1-1, the CDR3 gives the full variable domain: EPEVTQTPSHQVTQMGQEVILRCVPISNHLYFYWYRQILGQKVEFLVSFYNNEISEKSEIFDDQFSVERPDGSNFTLKIRSTKLEDSAMYFCASRLRQGGNTEAFFGQGTRLTVV.

This chain uses TRBV2 with TRBJ1-6, with D perhaps TRBD1 (6 bases). CDR3 length equals 17 residues. The V gene's germline CDR1 is SNHLY and CDR2 FYNNEI. V gave up 0 bases and J gave up 7 bases, with 16 bases separating them. The CDR3 DNA sequence: TGTGCCAGCAGTGAAGCGGGTGGGGGCGGCCCCAATTCACCCCTCCACTTT. It specifies CASSEAGGGGPNSPLHF.

This clone was observed many times. The genes are TRBV28 and TRBJ1-1; the D is unclear. This CDR3 is 11 amino acids long. Germline lookup yields CDR1 MDHEN and CDR2 SYDVKM. V was cut by 10 bases and J by 8 bases, with 14 bases left in between. The CDR3 region has the DNA TGTGCCACGCACCTTACTACGGAAGCTTTCTTT. Protein: CATHLTTEAFF. Looking up the rest from reference TRBV28 and TRBJ1-1 gives the full variable domain: DVKVTQSSRYLVKRTGEKVFLECVQDMDHENMFWYRQDPGLGLRLIYFSYDVKMKEKGDIPEGYSVSREKKERFSLILESASTNQTSMYLCATHLTTEAFFGQGTRLTVV.

The rearrangement links TRBV5-1 to TRBJ2-7; the match to TRBD1 covers 8 bases. Germline CDR1 and CDR2: SGHRS and YFSETQ. The CDR3 loop spans 14 amino acids. The junction had 7 bases not matched to a gene; V was cut back by 6 bases and J by 2 bases. The CDR3 region is CASTWDRMTYEQYF. DNA of the CDR3: TGCGCCAGCACCTGGGACAGGATGACCTACGAGCAGTACTTC.

V is TRBV24-1 and J is TRBJ2-1, with 7 bases fitting TRBD1. Germline CDR1 KGHDR, CDR2 SFDVKD. V lost 4 bases and J lost 9; bases outside the gene matches: 8. The CDR3 is 14 amino acids. CDR3 loop: CATSELTGLGEQFF. The CDR3 DNA is TGTGCCACCAGTGAGTTGACAGGGCTGGGTGAGCAGTTCTTC.

The CDR3 DNA is TGTGCCAGCAGCTTAGGTAGATCGTCCTACAATGAGCAGTTCTTC. Its protein product is CASSLGRSSYNEQFF. This chain connects TRBV11-2 to TRBJ2-1; D not resolved. Trimming pared 1 base from V and 1 base from J, leaving 8 bases between. Germline CDR1 reads SGHAT; CDR2 reads FQNNGV. This CDR3 is 15 amino acids long.

The chain is built from TRBV7-2 and TRBJ1-2, with 8 bases aligning to TRBD1. This CDR3 is built from 15 residues. Trimming at V came to 4 bases and at J to 2 bases, leaving 6 bases not matched to a gene. CDR1 is SGHTA and CDR2 is FQGNSA in the germline V gene. The CDR3 loop reads CASSSAGGTNYGYTF. The CDR3 coding sequence is TGTGCCAGCAGCTCCGCAGGGGGCACCAACTATGGCTACACCTTC. Filled out from reference TRBV7-2 and TRBJ1-2, the complete variable domain reads GAGVSQSPSNKVTEKGKDVELRCDPISGHTALYWYRQSLGQGLEFLIYFQGNSAPDKSGLPSDRFSAERTGGSVSTLTIQRTQQEDSAVYLCASSSAGGTNYGYTFGSGTRLTVV.

The V and J genes are TRBV6-5 and TRBJ2-1; D uncertain. The germline V gene has CDR1 MNHEY and CDR2 SVGAGI. V lost 3 bases and J 5 bases, leaving 14 bases between the germline ends. This CDR3 contains 15 residues. CDR3 nucleotides: TGTGCCAGCAGTTATGGTCAGGCCTTTGACAATGAGCAGTTCTTC. Its translation: CASSYGQAFDNEQFF.

This rearrangement joins TRBV19 to TRBJ1-1; 8 positions agree with TRBD1. Germline trimming cut 6 bases from V and 1 base from J; bases unmatched to any gene: 7. Germline CDR1 and CDR2: LNHDA and SQIVND (reference sequence). The CDR3 consists of 15 residues. Here the CDR3 reads CASRRGQDPNTEAFF. CDR3 DNA sequence: TGTGCCAGTAGGAGGGGACAGGACCCGAACACTGAAGCTTTCTTT.

This clone was counted once. This chain links TRBV3-1 (or the pseudogene TRBV3-2) with TRBJ1-2, with D perhaps matching TRBD1 (5 bases). Trimming stripped 5 bases from V and 5 bases from J, with 12 bases between. Germline assignment: CDR1 LGHDT and CDR2 YNNKEL (reference sequence). This CDR3 is built from 13 residues. The DNA for the CDR3 is TGTGCCAGCAGCATAGACAGAGATTATGGCTACACCTTC. Protein sequence: CASSIDRDYGYTF.

This chain uses TRBV27 with TRBJ2-7; no clear D gene. V was clipped by 6 bases and J by 3 bases, with 12 bases between them. This CDR3 has 13 amino acids. Germline CDR1 is MNHEY and CDR2 is SMNVEV (reference sequence). The CDR3 region has the DNA TGTGCCAGCAGCCTACCTACAGTCTACGAGCAGTACTTC. Translating it yields CASSLPTVYEQYF.

The genes are TRBV2 and TRBJ1-6; D perhaps matches TRBD1 (6 bases). This CDR3 comprises 13 residues. The V gene's germline CDR1 is SNHLY and CDR2 FYNNEI. Trimming cost V 5 bases and J 10 bases, with 12 bases left between them. The chain's CDR3 is CASSYNRESPLHF. As DNA, the CDR3 is TGTGCCAGCAGTTACAACAGGGAATCACCCCTCCACTTT.

This clone was observed once. CDR3 DNA: TGTGCCAGCAGCTCAGGGGTCAGGGCTGAAGCTTTCTTT. Residues: CASSSGVRAEAFF. The chain joins TRBV11-3 to TRBJ1-1; TRBD1 is a possible D gene (6 bases). This CDR3 has 13 amino acids. Looked up from germline, CDR1 is SGHNT and CDR2 is YENEEA. Trimming pared 4 bases from V and 6 bases from J, leaving 12 bases between.

This sequence joins TRBV5-1 and TRBJ1-2, with D maybe TRBD1 (6 bases). Trimming took off 3 bases at V and 5 bases at J, with 23 bases between the two ends. This CDR3 region has 17 residues. In germline, CDR1 is SGHRS, CDR2 YFSETQ. CDR3 coding DNA: TGCGCCAGCAGCTATACCTCGTCCGAAGGGGGGGGATATGGCTACACCTTC. Residues: CASSYTSSEGGGYGYTF.

The chain is built from TRBV2 and TRBJ1-4, with 7 bases aligning to TRBD1. The CDR3 length is 15 residues. CDR1 SNHLY and CDR2 FYNNEI come from the germline V gene. Losses at the gene ends were 6 bases for V and 10 bases for J; bases not matched to a gene: 14. The CDR3 coding sequence is TGTGCCAGCAGGGCTCAGACAGGGACAATCGGAAAACTGTTTTTT. Amino acid sequence: CASRAQTGTIGKLFF. The variable domain in full, with the rest retrieved from reference TRBV2 and TRBJ1-4, is EPEVTQTPSHQVTQMGQEVILRCVPISNHLYFYWYRQILGQKVEFLVSFYNNEISEKSEIFDDQFSVERPDGSNFTLKIRSTKLEDSAMYFCASRAQTGTIGKLFFGSGTQLSVL.

In regard to this clone: One end of the junction does not line up with germline, which may come from a read error. In DNA, the CDR3 is TGTGCCAGCAGTCTCGTACTAGCTAACTATGGCTACGCCTTC. This gives the protein CASSLVLANYGYAF. The V gene is TRBV28, the J gene TRBJ1-2; D is ambiguous. The CDR3 sequence is 14 residues long. The germline gives CDR1 MDHEN, CDR2 SYDVKM.

The rearrangement links TRBV11-2 to TRBJ1-2, with D unclear. From germline, CDR1 is SGHAT and CDR2 FQNNGV. V was clipped by 6 bases and J by 2 bases, with 16 bases between them. The CDR3 contains 15 residues. The CDR3 coding sequence is TGTGCCAGCAGTCTCAATATCGCGGGGAACTATGGCTACACCTTC. Amino acids: CASSLNIAGNYGYTF.

In its sample, this clone was seen a few times. The DNA of the CDR3 is TGTGCCAGCAGCTTAGCCAGGAACCAAGAGACCCAGTACTTC. This gives the protein CASSLARNQETQYF. The chain links TRBV11-2 to TRBJ2-5; D unclear. The ends were cut back, 1 base at V and 0 bases at J, with 6 bases in the middle. Germline V gene lookup returns CDR1 SGHAT and CDR2 FQNNGV. There are 14 residues in the CDR3.

This clone was seen a single time. The chain employs TRBV27 and TRBJ1-4, with D possibly matching TRBD1 (6 bases). V was cut by 8 bases and J by 8 bases, with 18 bases left in between. The CDR3 is 14 amino acids. Germline lookup yields CDR1 MNHEY and CDR2 SMNVEV (reference sequence). CDR3 amino acids: CASSTGGGAEKLFF. The CDR3 bases are TGTGCCAGCTCTACCGGGGGGGGCGCGGAAAAACTGTTTTTT.

The J gene is TRBJ2-7, the V gene TRBV9; 7 nucleotides match TRBD1. The CDR3 has 14 amino acids. V gave up 3 bases and J gave up 0 bases; unmatched junction bases: 3. In germline, CDR1 is SGDLS, CDR2 YYNGEE. Written as DNA, the CDR3 is TGTGCCAGCAGCGGACAGGGTAGCTCCTACGAGCAGTACTTC. Translation gives CASSGQGSSYEQYF. Full variable domain (outside the CDR3, taken from reference TRBV9 and TRBJ2-7): DSGVTQTPKHLITATGQRVTLRCSPRSGDLSVYWYQQSLDQGLQFLIQYYNGEERAKGNILERFSAQQFPDLHSELNLSSLELGDSALYFCASSGQGSSYEQYFGPGTRLTVT.